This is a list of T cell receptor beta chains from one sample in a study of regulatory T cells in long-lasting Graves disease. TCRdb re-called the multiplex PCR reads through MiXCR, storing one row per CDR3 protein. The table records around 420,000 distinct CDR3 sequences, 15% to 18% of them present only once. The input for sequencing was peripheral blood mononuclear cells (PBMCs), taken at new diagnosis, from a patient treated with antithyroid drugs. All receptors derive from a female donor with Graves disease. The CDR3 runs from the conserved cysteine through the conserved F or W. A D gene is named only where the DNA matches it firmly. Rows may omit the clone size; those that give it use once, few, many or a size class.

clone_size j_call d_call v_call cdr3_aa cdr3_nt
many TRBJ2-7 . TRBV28 CASSLLGTPTYEQYF TGTGCCAGCAGTTTATTAGGGACACCTACCTACGAGCAGTACTTC
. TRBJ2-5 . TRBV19 CASSPRGPPRETQYF TGTGCCAGTAGTCCCCGAGGGCCCCCGCGGGAGACCCAGTACTTC
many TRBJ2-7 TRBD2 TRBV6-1 CASRRTSGSAGEREQYF TGTGCCAGCAGGCGTACTAGCGGGAGTGCTGGTGAGCGCGAGCAGTACTTC
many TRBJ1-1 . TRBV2 CASQVMPVGSMNTEAFF TGTGCGTCTCAGGTCATGCCAGTCGGGAGTATGAACACTGAAGCTTTCTTT
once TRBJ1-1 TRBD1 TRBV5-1 CASSWGQGKYTEAFF TGCGCCAGCAGCTGGGGACAGGGGAAATACACTGAAGCTTTCTTT
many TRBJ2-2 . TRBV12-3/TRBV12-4 CASSLWGAPNTGELFF TGTGCCAGCAGTTTGTGGGGGGCGCCGAACACCGGGGAGCTGTTTTTT
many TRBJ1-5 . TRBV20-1 CSAVRTDSSNQPQHF TGCAGTGCCGTTCGAACGGACAGCAGCAATCAGCCCCAGCATTTT
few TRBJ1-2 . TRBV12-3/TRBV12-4 CASTSIGGRYGYTF TGTGCCAGCACCTCAATCGGGGGGCGGTATGGCTACACCTTC
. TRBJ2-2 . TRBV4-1 CASSQDRGLNTGELFF TGCGCCAGCAGCCAAGATAGAGGGCTCAACACCGGGGAGCTGTTTTTT
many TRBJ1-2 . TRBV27 CASSLGPIQGYTF TGTGCCAGCAGTCTCGGACCAATCCAAGGCTACACCTTC
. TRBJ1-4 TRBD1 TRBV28 CASITGAGNEKLFF TGTGCCAGCATTACAGGGGCTGGCAATGAAAAACTGTTTTTT
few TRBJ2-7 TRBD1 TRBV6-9 CASSWGQGPYEQYF TGTGCCAGCAGTTGGGGACAGGGTCCCTACGAGCAGTACTTC
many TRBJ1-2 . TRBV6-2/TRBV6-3 CASSLYDRNEGYTF TGTGCCAGCAGTCTATATGACCGGAACGAGGGCTACACCTTC
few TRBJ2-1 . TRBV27 CASSLFSGLYNEQFF TGTGCCAGCAGTTTATTTAGCGGCCTCTACAATGAGCAGTTCTTC
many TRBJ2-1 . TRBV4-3 CASSQEIGALNNEQFF TGCGCCAGCAGCCAAGAAATAGGGGCTCTAAACAATGAGCAGTTCTTC
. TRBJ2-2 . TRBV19 CASTAVVRVRTGELFF TGTGCCAGTACCGCGGTGGTCAGGGTGCGGACCGGGGAGCTGTTTTTT
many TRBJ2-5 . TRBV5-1 CASIRVLAQETQYF TGCGCCAGCATCCGGGTGTTAGCACAAGAGACCCAGTACTTC
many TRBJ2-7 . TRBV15 CATSRDSGGSSYEQYF TGTGCCACCAGCAGAGATTCCGGGGGTAGCTCCTACGAGCAGTACTTC
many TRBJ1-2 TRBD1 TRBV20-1 CSARGQGRYGYTF TGCAGTGCTAGGGGACAGGGGAGGTATGGCTACACCTTC
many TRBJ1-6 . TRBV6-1 CASLRGERTANSPLHF TGTGCCAGCCTGCGGGGTGAGAGGACAGCCAATTCACCCCTCCACTTT
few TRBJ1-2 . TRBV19 CASSIRTGRVSGYTF TGTGCCAGTAGTATACGTACAGGGCGAGTGTCTGGCTACACCTTC
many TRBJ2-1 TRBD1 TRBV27 CASSLGTGEIF TGTGCCAGCAGTCTGGGGACAGGGGAGATCTTC
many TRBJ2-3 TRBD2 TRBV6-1 CASAFSGTITDTQYF TGTGCCAGCGCCTTCAGCGGGACGATCACAGATACGCAGTATTTT
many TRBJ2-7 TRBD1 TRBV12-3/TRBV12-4 CASSTRTGDSSFYEQYF TGTGCCAGCAGCACCCGGACAGGGGATTCCTCCTTCTACGAGCAGTACTTC
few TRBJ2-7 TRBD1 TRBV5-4 CASSSSDRAYEQYF TGTGCCAGCAGCTCCTCGGACAGGGCCTACGAGCAGTACTTC
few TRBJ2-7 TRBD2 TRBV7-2 CASRLAGAVPYEQYF TGTGCCAGCAGATTAGCGGGGGCAGTTCCCTACGAGCAGTACTTC
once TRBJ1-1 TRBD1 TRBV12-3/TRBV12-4 CASSVRQGAGEAFF TGTGCCAGCAGTGTTCGACAGGGGGCGGGGGAAGCTTTCTTT
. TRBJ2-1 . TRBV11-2 CASSLDSAYNEQFF TGTGCCAGCAGCTTAGATAGTGCCTACAATGAGCAGTTCTTC
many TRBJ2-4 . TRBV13 CASSLGKNIQYF TGTGCCAGCAGCCTAGGCAAAAACATTCAGTACTTC